This T cell receptor (beta chain) appears in the sequencing data of a study of patients and donors after allogeneic stem cell transplantation. Trimming took off 2 bases at V and 5 bases at J, with 4 bases between the two ends. Germline CDR1 and CDR2: LGHDT and YNNKEL (reference sequence). This CDR3 is 12 amino acids long. One entry per CDR3 protein, called by TCRdb with MiXCR from the RT-PCR reads. The sample includes some 960,000 distinct CDR3 sequences, 18% of them seen just once. The chain links TRBV3-1 to TRBJ2-1; no clear D gene. This sequence was found in a human donor who was either an allogeneic HSCT recipient or a stem cell or donor lymphocyte infusion donor (not recorded which). It is not recorded whose cells these are; they may come from a transplant donor. Sequencing used blood, either unsorted or a sorted T cell fraction (not recorded which). CDR3 in amino acids: CASSQIHNEQFF. The CDR3 DNA is TGTGCCAGCAGCCAAATTCACAATGAGCAGTTCTTC.